This T cell receptor (beta chain) was obtained from a study of blood T cell repertoires in COVID-19. About the study: Samples came from the United States, Italy and Spain, spanning acute and convalescent COVID-19.

Recruits, aged roughly 18 to 90 years, lived in under 25 US areas. Some clones are missing from TCRdb's copy, which holds only in-frame ones; the method was immunoSEQ multiplex PCR. The sample has 200,000 to 250,000 clones, 80% to 85% seen once; the top ten hold approximately 9%. The sequence came from a woman aged 45-65 years with acute COVID-19. Material for sequencing was PBMCs or T cells enriched from blood (not recorded which).

The CDR3 here is CASSARGGPDNEQFF. The DNA of the CDR3 is TGTGCCAGCAGCGCACGGGGGGGCCCGGACAATGAGCAGTTCTTC. This sequence joins TRBV9 and TRBJ2-1; 8 nucleotides align to TRBD2. Germline CDR1 and CDR2: SGDLS and YYNGEE. The V segment lost 3 bases and the J segment 5 bases; nucleotides outside the gene matches: 7. This CDR3 has 15 residues.